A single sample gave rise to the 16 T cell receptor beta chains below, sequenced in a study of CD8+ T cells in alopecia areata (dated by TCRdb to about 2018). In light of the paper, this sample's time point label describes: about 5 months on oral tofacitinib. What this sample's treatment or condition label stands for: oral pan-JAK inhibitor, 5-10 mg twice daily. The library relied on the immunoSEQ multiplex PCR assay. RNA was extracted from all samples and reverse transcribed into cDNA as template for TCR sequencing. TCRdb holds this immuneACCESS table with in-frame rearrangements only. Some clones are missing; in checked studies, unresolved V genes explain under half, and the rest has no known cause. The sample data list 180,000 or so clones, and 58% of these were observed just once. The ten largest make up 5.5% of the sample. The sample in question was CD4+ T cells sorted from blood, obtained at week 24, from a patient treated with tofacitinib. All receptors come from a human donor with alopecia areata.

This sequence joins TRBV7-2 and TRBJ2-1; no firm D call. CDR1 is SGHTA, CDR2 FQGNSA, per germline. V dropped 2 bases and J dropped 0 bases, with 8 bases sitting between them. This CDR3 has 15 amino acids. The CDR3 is CASSLFLSSYNEQFF. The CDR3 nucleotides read TGTGCCAGCAGCTTATTCCTCAGCTCCTACAATGAGCAGTTCTTC. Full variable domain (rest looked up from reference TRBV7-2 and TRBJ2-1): GAGVSQSPSNKVTEKGKDVELRCDPISGHTALYWYRQSLGQGLEFLIYFQGNSAPDKSGLPSDRFSAERTGGSVSTLTIQRTQQEDSAVYLCASSLFLSSYNEQFFGPGTRLTVL.

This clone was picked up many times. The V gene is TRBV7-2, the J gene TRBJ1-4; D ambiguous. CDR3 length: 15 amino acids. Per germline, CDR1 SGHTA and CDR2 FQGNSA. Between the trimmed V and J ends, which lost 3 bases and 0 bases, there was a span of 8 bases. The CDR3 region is CASSLTAATNEKLFF. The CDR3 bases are TGTGCCAGCAGCTTGACCGCTGCAACTAATGAAAAACTGTTTTTT. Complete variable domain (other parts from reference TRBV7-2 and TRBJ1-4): GAGVSQSPSNKVTEKGKDVELRCDPISGHTALYWYRQSLGQGLEFLIYFQGNSAPDKSGLPSDRFSAERTGGSVSTLTIQRTQQEDSAVYLCASSLTAATNEKLFFGSGTQLSVL.

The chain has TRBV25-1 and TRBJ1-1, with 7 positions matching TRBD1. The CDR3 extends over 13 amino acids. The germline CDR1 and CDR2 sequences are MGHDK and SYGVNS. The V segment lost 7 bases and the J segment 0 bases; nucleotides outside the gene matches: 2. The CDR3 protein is CASKDRMNTEAFF. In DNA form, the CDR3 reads TGTGCCAGCAAGGACAGGATGAACACTGAAGCTTTCTTT.

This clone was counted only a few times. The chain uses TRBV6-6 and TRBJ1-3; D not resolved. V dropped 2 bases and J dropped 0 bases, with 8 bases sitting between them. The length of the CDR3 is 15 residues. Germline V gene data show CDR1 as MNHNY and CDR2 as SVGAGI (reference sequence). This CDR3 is CASSYATLSGNTIYF. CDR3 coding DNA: TGTGCCAGCAGTTACGCGACCCTCTCTGGAAACACCATATATTTT.

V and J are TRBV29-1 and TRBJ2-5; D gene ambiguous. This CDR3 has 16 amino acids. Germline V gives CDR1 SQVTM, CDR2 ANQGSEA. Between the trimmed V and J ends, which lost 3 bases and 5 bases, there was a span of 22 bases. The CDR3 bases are TGCAGCGTTGACAACCTAGGTGGGGATTTTGCGGAGACCCAGTACTTC. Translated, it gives CSVDNLGGDFAETQYF. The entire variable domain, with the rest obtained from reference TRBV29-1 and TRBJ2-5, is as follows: SAVISQKPSRDICQRGTSLTIQCQVDSQVTMMFWYRQQPGQSLTLIATANQGSEATYESGFVIDKFPISRPNLTFSTLTVSNMSPEDSSIYLCSVDNLGGDFAETQYFGPGTRLLVL.

In nucleotides, the CDR3 is TGTGCCAGCAGCCCGACTAGCGGGAGGGCCCAGCAGTACTTC. Translation gives CASSPTSGRAQQYF. This chain links TRBV28 with TRBJ2-7; 14 nucleotides line up with TRBD2. CDR1 MDHEN and CDR2 SYDVKM come from the germline V gene. This CDR3 has 14 amino acids. The J segment lost 8 bases and the V segment lost 6 bases, leaving 6 bases of the junction unmatched. Filled out from reference TRBV28 and TRBJ2-7, the complete variable domain reads DVKVTQSSRYLVKRTGEKVFLECVQDMDHENMFWYRQDPGLGLRLIYFSYDVKMKEKGDIPEGYSVSREKKERFSLILESASTNQTSMYLCASSPTSGRAQQYFGPGTRLTVT.

The CDR3 region is CAWSVRQTQYF. CDR3 DNA: TGTGCCTGGAGTGTAAGACAGACCCAGTACTTC. The rearrangement links TRBV30 to TRBJ2-5; D is undetermined. CDR1 and CDR2 from the germline V gene are GTSNPN and SVGIG (reference sequence). Trimming removed 0 bases at V and 6 bases at J, with 5 bases between. This CDR3 spans 11 amino acids.

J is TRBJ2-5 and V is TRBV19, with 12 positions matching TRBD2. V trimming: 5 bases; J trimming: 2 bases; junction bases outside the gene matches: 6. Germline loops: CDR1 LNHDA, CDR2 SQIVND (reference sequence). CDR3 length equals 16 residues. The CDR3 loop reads CASSLLLAGGQETQYF. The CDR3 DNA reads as TGTGCCAGTAGTCTTCTACTAGCGGGAGGTCAAGAGACCCAGTACTTC.

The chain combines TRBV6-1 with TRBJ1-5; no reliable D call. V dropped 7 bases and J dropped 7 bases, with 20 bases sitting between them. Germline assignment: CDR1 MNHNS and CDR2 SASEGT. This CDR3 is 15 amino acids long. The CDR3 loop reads CASTSDDRVEQPQHF. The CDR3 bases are TGTGCCAGCACCTCCGATGATCGAGTCGAACAGCCCCAGCATTTT.

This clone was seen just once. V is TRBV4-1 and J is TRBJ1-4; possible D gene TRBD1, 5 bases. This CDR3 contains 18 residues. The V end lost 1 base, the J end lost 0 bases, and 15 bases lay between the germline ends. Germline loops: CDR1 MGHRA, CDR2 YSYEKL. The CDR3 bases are TGCGCCAGCAGCCAAGTCGAGATGGGAGGGGCAACTAATGAAAAACTGTTTTTT. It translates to CASSQVEMGGATNEKLFF.

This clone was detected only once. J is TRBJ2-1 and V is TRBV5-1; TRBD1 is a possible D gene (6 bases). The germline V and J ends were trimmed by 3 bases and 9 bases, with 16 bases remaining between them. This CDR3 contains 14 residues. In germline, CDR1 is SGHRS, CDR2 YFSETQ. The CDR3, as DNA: TGCGCCAGCAGCTGGGCAGGGGAATATGGTGAGCAGTTCTTC. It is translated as CASSWAGEYGEQFF.

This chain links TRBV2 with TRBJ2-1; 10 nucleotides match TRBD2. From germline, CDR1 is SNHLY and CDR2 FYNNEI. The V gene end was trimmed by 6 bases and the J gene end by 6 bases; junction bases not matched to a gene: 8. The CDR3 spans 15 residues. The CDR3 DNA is TGTGCCAGCAGCGCCGGGACTAGCGAGGCCAATGAGCAGTTCTTC. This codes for CASSAGTSEANEQFF.

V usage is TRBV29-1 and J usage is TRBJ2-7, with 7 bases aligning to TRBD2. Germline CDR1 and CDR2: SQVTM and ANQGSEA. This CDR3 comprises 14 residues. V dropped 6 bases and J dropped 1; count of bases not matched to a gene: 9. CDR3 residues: CSVRGQRESYEQYF. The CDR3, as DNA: TGCAGCGTCCGAGGGCAGCGGGAATCCTACGAGCAGTACTTC.

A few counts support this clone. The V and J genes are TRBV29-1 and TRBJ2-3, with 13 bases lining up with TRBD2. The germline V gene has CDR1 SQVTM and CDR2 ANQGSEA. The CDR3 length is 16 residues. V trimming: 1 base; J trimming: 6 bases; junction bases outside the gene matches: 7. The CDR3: CSVEGELAGGPDTQYF. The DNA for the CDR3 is TGCAGCGTTGAAGGGGAACTAGCGGGGGGGCCCGATACGCAGTATTTT.

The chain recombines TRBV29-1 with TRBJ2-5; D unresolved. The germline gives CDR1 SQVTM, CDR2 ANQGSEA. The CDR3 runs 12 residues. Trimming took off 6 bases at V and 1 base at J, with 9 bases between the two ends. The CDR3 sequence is CSVLGLQETQYF. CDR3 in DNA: TGCAGCGTCCTTGGGCTCCAAGAGACCCAGTACTTC.

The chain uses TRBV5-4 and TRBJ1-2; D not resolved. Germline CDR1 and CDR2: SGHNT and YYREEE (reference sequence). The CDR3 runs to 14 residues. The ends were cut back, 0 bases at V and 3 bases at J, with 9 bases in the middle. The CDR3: CASSLGTPDYGYTF. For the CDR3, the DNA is TGTGCCAGCAGCTTGGGAACACCCGACTATGGCTACACCTTC.